This T cell receptor (beta chain) was retrieved from a study of Graves' ophthalmopathy and Graves' hyperthyroidism. Trimming removed 2 bases from V and 6 bases from J, with 5 bases in between. Looked up from germline, CDR1 is SGHTA and CDR2 is FQGNSA. The CDR3 runs 12 residues. Beta-chain TCR CDR3 regions were amplified from RNA transcripts. HTBI primers served in a first-round RT-PCR, which a second-round multiplex PCR followed. One entry per CDR3 protein, called by TCRdb with MiXCR from the multiplex PCR reads. The repertoire holds hundreds of thousands of distinct CDR3 sequences, with around 21% as singletons. This clonotype was found many times.

The origin of this receptor is a woman between 18 and 29 years old with stable Graves' hyperthyroidism. Sequencing was performed on peripheral blood. This chain uses TRBV7-2 with TRBJ2-4; D gene unclear. The DNA for the CDR3 is TGTGCCAGCAGCTTATGGAGAAACATTCAGTACTTC. Its translation is CASSLWRNIQYF.